This T cell receptor beta chain appears in the sequencing data of a study of blood T cell repertoires in COVID-19. The CDR3 runs to 15 residues. Germline V lookup: CDR1 GTSNPN, CDR2 SVGIG (reference sequence). V was clipped by 0 bases and J by 4 bases; unmatched bases: 1. Measured with immunoSEQ multiplex PCR; TCRdb has only the in-frame clones, and not every one. The sample gives approximately 210,000 clones, just under 85% of which show up once; approximately 5.1% is in the top ten. The sequenced sample was peripheral blood. This clonotype was obtained from an older woman with active or convalescent COVID-19. The chain joins TRBV30 to TRBJ2-1; 12 nucleotides align to TRBD2. CDR3 loop: CAWSVGLAGYNEQFF. For the CDR3, the DNA is TGTGCCTGGAGTGTAGGACTAGCGGGATACAATGAGCAGTTCTTC.